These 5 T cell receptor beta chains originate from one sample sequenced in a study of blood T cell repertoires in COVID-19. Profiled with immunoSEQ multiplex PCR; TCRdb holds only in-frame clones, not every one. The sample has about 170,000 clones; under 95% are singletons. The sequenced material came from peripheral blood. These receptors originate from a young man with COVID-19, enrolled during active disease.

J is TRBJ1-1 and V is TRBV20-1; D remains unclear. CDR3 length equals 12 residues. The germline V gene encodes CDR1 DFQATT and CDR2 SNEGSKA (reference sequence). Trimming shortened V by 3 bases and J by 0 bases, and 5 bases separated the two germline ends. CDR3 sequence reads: CSASLLNTEAFF. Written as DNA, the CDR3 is TGCAGTGCTAGTCTATTGAACACTGAAGCTTTCTTT.

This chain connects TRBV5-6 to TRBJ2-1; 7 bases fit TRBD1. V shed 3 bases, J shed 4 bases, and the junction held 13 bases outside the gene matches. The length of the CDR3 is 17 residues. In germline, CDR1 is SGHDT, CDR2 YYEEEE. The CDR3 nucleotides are TGTGCCAGCAGCTCGACAGGGACCCTTGGCTTATACAATGAGCAGTTCTTC. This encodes CASSSTGTLGLYNEQFF.

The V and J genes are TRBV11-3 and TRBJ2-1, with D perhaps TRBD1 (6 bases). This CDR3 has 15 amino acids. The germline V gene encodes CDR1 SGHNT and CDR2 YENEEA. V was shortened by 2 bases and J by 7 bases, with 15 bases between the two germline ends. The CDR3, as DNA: TGTGCCAGCAGCTTACAGGGGAACGGGAAGAATGAGCAGTTCTTC. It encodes CASSLQGNGKNEQFF.

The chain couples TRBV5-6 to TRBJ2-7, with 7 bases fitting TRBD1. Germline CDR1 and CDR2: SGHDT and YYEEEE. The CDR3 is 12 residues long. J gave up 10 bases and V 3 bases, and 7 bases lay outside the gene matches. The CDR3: CASSSNWDSQYF. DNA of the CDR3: TGTGCCAGCAGCTCGAATTGGGACAGCCAGTACTTC.

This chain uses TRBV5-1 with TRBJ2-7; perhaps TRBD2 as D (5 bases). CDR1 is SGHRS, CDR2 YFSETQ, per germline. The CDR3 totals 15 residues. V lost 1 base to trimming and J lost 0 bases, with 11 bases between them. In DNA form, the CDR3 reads TGCGCCAGCAGCTTGTCAGCGGCAAGCTCCTACGAGCAGTACTTC. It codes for CASSLSAASSYEQYF. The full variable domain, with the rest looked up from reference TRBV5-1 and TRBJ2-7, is KAGVTQTPRYLIKTRGQQVTLSCSPISGHRSVSWYQQTPGQGLQFLFEYFSETQRNKGNFPGRFSGRQFSNSRSEMNVSTLELGDSALYLCASSLSAASSYEQYFGPGTRLTVT.